The 12 T cell receptor beta chains below were found in one sample sequenced in a study of cytomegalovirus exposure and HLA in healthy donors. Primers: 60 Vbeta forward and 13 Jbeta reverse. The table came from immunoSEQ multiplex PCR; TCRdb's copy has only in-frame clones and leaves some out. Here the sample spans 55,000 to 65,000 clones, approximately 79% being singletons. The specimen was PBMCs. Receptor source: a woman in her thirties in good health and CMV-seronegative.

The J gene is TRBJ1-1, the V gene TRBV9; D not resolved. There are 14 residues in the CDR3. Germline loops: CDR1 SGDLS, CDR2 YYNGEE. The germline V and J ends were trimmed by 4 bases and 1 base, with 11 bases remaining between them. The CDR3 sequence: CASSSHTRNTEAFF. As DNA, the CDR3 is TGTGCCAGCAGCTCCCACACCCGGAACACTGAAGCTTTCTTT. Complete variable domain (other parts from reference TRBV9 and TRBJ1-1): DSGVTQTPKHLITATGQRVTLRCSPRSGDLSVYWYQQSLDQGLQFLIQYYNGEERAKGNILERFSAQQFPDLHSELNLSSLELGDSALYFCASSSHTRNTEAFFGQGTRLTVV.

The genes are TRBV5-6 and TRBJ1-6; TRBD1 might be the D (5 bases). Between the trimmed V and J ends, which lost 1 base and 7 bases, there was a span of 18 bases. This CDR3 contains 17 residues. From germline, CDR1 is SGHDT and CDR2 YYEEEE. CDR3 protein: CASSLLLRGGINSPLHF. The CDR3 coding sequence is TGTGCCAGCAGCTTGTTGCTCCGGGGGGGGATCAATTCACCCCTCCACTTT. Based on the CDR3 plus reference TRBV5-6 and TRBJ1-6, the full variable domain is DAGVTQSPTHLIKTRGQQVTLRCSPKSGHDTVSWYQQALGQGPQFIFQYYEEEERQRGNFPDRFSGHQFPNYSSELNVNALLLGDSALYLCASSLLLRGGINSPLHFGNGTRLTVT.

CDR3 protein: CAWSAPGLREQYF. The DNA of the CDR3 is TGTGCCTGGAGTGCACCGGGACTACGGGAGCAGTACTTC. This sequence joins TRBV30 and TRBJ2-7; 7 nucleotides match TRBD2. Germline CDR1 and CDR2: GTSNPN and SVGIG (reference sequence). This CDR3 spans 13 amino acids. Germline trimming cut 1 base from V and 7 bases from J; bases unmatched to any gene: 7.

V gene TRBV7-9 combines with J gene TRBJ1-2; possible D gene TRBD1, 5 bases. In germline, CDR1 is SEHNR, CDR2 FQNEAQ (reference sequence). The V end lost 5 bases, the J end lost 10 bases, and 17 bases lay between the germline ends. The length of the CDR3 is 13 residues. The CDR3 DNA reads TGTGCCAGCAGCCTGCTGACAAGGGGTGACTACACCTTC. Amino acid sequence: CASSLLTRGDYTF.

This chain joins TRBV9 and TRBJ2-4; 10 bases align to TRBD1. Germline assignment: CDR1 SGDLS and CDR2 YYNGEE. J was trimmed by 2 bases and V by 3 bases; bases with no gene match: 5. The CDR3 runs 16 residues. The CDR3 loop reads CASSARQGATKNIQYF. DNA of the CDR3: TGTGCCAGCAGCGCCCGACAGGGGGCGACCAAAAACATTCAGTACTTC. The full variable domain, completed using reference TRBV9 and TRBJ2-4, is DSGVTQTPKHLITATGQRVTLRCSPRSGDLSVYWYQQSLDQGLQFLIQYYNGEERAKGNILERFSAQQFPDLHSELNLSSLELGDSALYFCASSARQGATKNIQYFGAGTRLSVL.

The chain combines TRBV11-2 with TRBJ2-1; TRBD1 agrees at 7 bases. J was trimmed by 7 bases and V by 2 bases; bases with no gene match: 8. Germline CDR1 reads SGHAT; CDR2 reads FQNNGV. The CDR3 is 15 residues long. Written as DNA, the CDR3 is TGTGCCAGCAGCTTAACGACAGGGCCGGAGAATGAGCAGTTCTTC. Protein product: CASSLTTGPENEQFF.

V usage is TRBV29-1 and J usage is TRBJ2-3; a possible D gene is TRBD2 (7 bases). Germline V gene sequence: CDR1 SQVTM, CDR2 ANQGSEA. CDR3 length: 13 residues. The CDR3 coding sequence is TGCAGTGCCTCGGAGGGGGGGGCAGATACGCAGTATTTT. It specifies CSASEGGADTQYF.

This clone was seen only a few times. The chain recombines TRBV9 with TRBJ1-2, with TRBD1 identical over 9 bases. Trimming cost V 4 bases and J 7 bases; bases outside gene matches: 8. The germline gives CDR1 SGDLS, CDR2 YYNGEE. This CDR3 is built from 14 residues. CDR3 amino acids: CASSRTGGAAGYTF. The CDR3 nucleotides read TGTGCCAGCAGCAGAACAGGGGGCGCGGCTGGCTACACCTTC.

This rearrangement joins TRBV9 to TRBJ2-2; D perhaps matches TRBD1 (5 bases). The V gene lost 4 bases and the J gene lost 1 base, with 8 bases spanning the gap. The CDR3 sequence is 14 residues long. From germline, CDR1 is SGDLS and CDR2 YYNGEE. CDR3 DNA sequence: TGTGCCAGCAGCCGAAGGGGGAACACCGGGGAGCTGTTTTTT. The encoded protein is CASSRRGNTGELFF.

V is TRBV21-1 and J is TRBJ2-7; the DNA was not compared with TRBD1, the D call given in the table. TRBV21-1 is flagged as a pseudogene. This CDR3 spans 14 amino acids. The CDR3 loop reads CAIPGQGKNYEQYV. CDR3 coding DNA: TGTGCCATACCCGGACAGGGGAAGAACTACGAGCAGTACGTC.

V gene TRBV7-2 combines with J gene TRBJ2-7, with 9 bases lining up with TRBD2. The CDR3 extends over 17 amino acids. Germline-derived CDR1 and CDR2 are SGHTA and FQGNSA. V lost 1 base and J lost 2; bases outside the gene matches: 9. CDR3 region: CASSLGGLAFPPYEQYF. CDR3 bases: TGTGCCAGCAGCTTAGGGGGACTAGCTTTTCCCCCCTACGAGCAGTACTTC.

This chain joins TRBV7-9 and TRBJ1-4; the match to TRBD1 covers 8 bases. The CDR3 totals 13 residues. The V gene end was trimmed by 4 bases and the J gene end by 7 bases; junction bases not matched to a gene: 2. Germline V CDR1 and CDR2: SEHNR, FQNEAQ (reference sequence). CDR3 DNA sequence: TGTGCCAGCAGCTCCGGACAGGGTGAAAAACTGTTTTTT. Amino acid sequence: CASSSGQGEKLFF. Based on the CDR3 plus reference TRBV7-9 and TRBJ1-4, the full variable domain is DTGVSQNPRHKITKRGQNVTFRCDPISEHNRLYWYRQTLGQGPEFLTYFQNEAQLEKSRLLSDRFSAERPKGSFSTLEIQRTEQGDSAMYLCASSSGQGEKLFFGSGTQLSVL.